This passage covers 25 T cell receptor beta chains from one sample sequenced in a study of blood T cell repertoires in COVID-19. Sequenced by immunoSEQ multiplex PCR; TCRdb stores in-frame clones only, minus some. The data contain more than 450,000 clones, 75% to 90% of them singletons. The sequenced material came from PBMCs or T cells enriched from blood (not recorded which). Receptors were obtained from a woman between 18 and 29 years old who had recovered from COVID-19.

V and J are TRBV6-2 or TRBV6-3 and TRBJ2-5, with TRBD1 identical over 10 bases. Germline CDR1 MNHEY, CDR2 SVGEGT. CDR3 length: 16 residues. V was clipped by 5 bases and J by 5 bases; unmatched bases: 11. The CDR3 DNA reads as TGTGCCAGCAGTCCATCTCGACAGGGGGCACGGGAGACCCAGTACTTC. This sequence encodes CASSPSRQGARETQYF.

The J gene is TRBJ2-7, the V gene TRBV27, with D hard to call. This CDR3 has 15 amino acids. Germline CDR1 and CDR2: MNHEY and SMNVEV (reference sequence). Trimming shortened V by 2 bases and J by 4 bases, and 15 bases separated the two germline ends. The CDR3: CASSLNAERTYEQYF. CDR3 coding DNA: TGTGCCAGCAGTTTAAATGCGGAGAGAACTTACGAGCAGTACTTC.

This clone was observed a few times. This rearrangement joins TRBV10-3 to TRBJ1-6; a weak D match, TRBD1 (5 bases). V lost 11 bases and J lost 7, with 18 bases in between. Per germline, CDR1 ENHRY and CDR2 SYGVKD. The CDR3 runs 14 residues. CDR3 protein: CASSRDSQNSPLHF. The CDR3 nucleotides read TGTGCCTCCTCGAGGGACTCCCAAAATTCACCCCTCCACTTT.

This chain connects TRBV27 to TRBJ1-1; D is unclear. The V and J ends lost 10 bases and 11 bases respectively, with 20 bases between them. This CDR3 is built from 12 residues. Germline CDR1 reads MNHEY; CDR2 reads SMNVEV (reference sequence). The CDR3 DNA reads TGTGCCACCCTCGACGGGAGGGTTGGGGCTTTCTTT. This sequence encodes CATLDGRVGAFF.

CDR3: CASSVTSGVETQYF. The CDR3 coding sequence is TGTGCCAGCAGCGTGACTAGCGGGGTTGAGACCCAGTACTTC. The chain combines TRBV9 with TRBJ2-5; TRBD2 agrees at 11 bases. J lost 5 bases, V lost 2 bases, and 2 bases had no gene match. CDR1 is SGDLS, CDR2 YYNGEE, per germline. The CDR3 has 14 amino acids.

The V call is TRBV5-1, the J call TRBJ1-5, with 7 bases identical to TRBD1. Per germline, CDR1 SGHRS and CDR2 YFSETQ. The CDR3 length is 14 residues. V shed 1 base, J shed 9 bases, and the junction held 7 bases outside the gene matches. The CDR3 region has the DNA TGCGCCAGCAGCTTGAATGCAGGGGGTGGGCCCCAGCATTTT. Translation: CASSLNAGGGPQHF.

About this clone: The sample holds other DNA sequences that translate to the same CDR3. This chain uses TRBV5-1 with TRBJ1-1; D is possibly TRBD1 (5 bases). CDR1 is SGHRS and CDR2 is YFSETQ in the germline V gene. Trimming stripped 2 bases from V and 2 bases from J, with 7 bases between. The CDR3 sequence is 13 residues long. CDR3 amino acids: CASSFDSNTEAFF. CDR3 coding DNA: TGCGCCAGCAGCTTCGACAGTAACACTGAAGCTTTCTTT.

The chain employs TRBV27 and TRBJ2-3, with 13 nucleotides matching TRBD2. The CDR3 is made up of 21 amino acids. CDR1 MNHEY and CDR2 SMNVEV come from the germline V gene (reference sequence). Unmatched junction bases numbered 17, after V lost 5 bases and J lost 0 bases. The CDR3 is CASSHIQRLAGGIASTDTQYF. The CDR3 nucleotides read TGTGCCAGCAGTCACATACAAAGACTAGCGGGGGGTATAGCTAGCACAGATACGCAGTATTTT.

This chain joins TRBV6-5 and TRBJ2-7, with D possibly TRBD1 on 5 matching bases. This CDR3 region has 13 residues. Germline values: CDR1 MNHEY, CDR2 SVGAGI. The V and J ends lost 6 bases and 6 bases respectively, with 15 bases between them. This CDR3 reads CASRSPGSVEQYF. For the CDR3, the DNA is TGTGCCAGCAGATCCCCAGGGTCAGTCGAGCAGTACTTC.

This chain uses TRBV29-1 with TRBJ2-3; possible D gene TRBD1, 6 bases. V dropped 5 bases and J dropped 6 bases, with 21 bases sitting between them. This CDR3 spans 15 amino acids. CDR1 and CDR2 from the germline V gene are SQVTM and ANQGSEA. CDR3 region: CSVLKQGRSTDTQYF. DNA of the CDR3: TGCAGCGTTCTCAAACAGGGCCGGTCGACCGATACGCAGTATTTT.

The rearrangement joins TRBV30 to TRBJ2-3; 10 positions match TRBD2. This CDR3 is 16 amino acids long. V lost 8 bases to trimming and J lost 1 base; unmatched junction nucleotides: 12. CDR1 is GTSNPN, CDR2 SVGIG, per germline (reference sequence). CDR3 protein: CAQKASGGGGTDTQYF. CDR3 nucleotide sequence: TGTGCCCAAAAGGCTAGCGGGGGAGGAGGCACAGATACGCAGTATTTT. Supplemented by reference TRBV30 and TRBJ2-3, the full variable domain reads SQTIHQWPATLVQPVGSPLSLECTVEGTSNPNLYWYRQAAGRGLQLLFYSVGIGQISSEVPQNLSASRPQDRQFILSSKKLLLSDSGFYLCAQKASGGGGTDTQYFGPGTRLTVL.

V and J are TRBV15 and TRBJ1-4; 7 positions agree with TRBD1. CDR1 and CDR2 (germline): LNHNV, YYDKDF (reference sequence). With 1 base clipped from V and 12 bases from J, the junction kept 8 bases outside the gene matches. CDR3 length: 14 residues. CDR3 loop: CATSRGRGRNELFF. The CDR3 DNA reads as TGTGCCACCAGCAGAGGGAGGGGGCGGAATGAACTGTTTTTT. Full variable domain (outside the CDR3, taken from reference TRBV15 and TRBJ1-4): DAMVIQNPRYQVTQFGKPVTLSCSQTLNHNVMYWYQQKSSQAPKLLFHYYDKDFNNEADTPDNFQSRRPNTSFCFLDIRSPGLGDTAMYLCATSRGRGRNELFFGSGTQLSVL.

This chain joins TRBV19 and TRBJ1-6, with TRBD1 as a possible D gene (5 bases). This CDR3 is built from 13 residues. Germline V lookup: CDR1 LNHDA, CDR2 SQIVND (reference sequence). Trimming stripped 7 bases from V and 9 bases from J, with 13 bases between. CDR3 residues: CASNQGVSSPLHF. The CDR3 DNA reads as TGTGCCAGTAACCAGGGCGTAAGTTCACCCCTCCACTTT.

The chain uses TRBV18 and TRBJ2-7; TRBD2 might be the D (5 bases). The CDR3 has 13 amino acids. Germline V CDR1 and CDR2: KGHSH, LQKENI. Trimming cost V 2 bases and J 4 bases, with 9 bases left between them. CDR3 protein: CASSPESGYEQYF. As DNA, the CDR3 is TGTGCCAGCTCACCAGAGAGCGGATACGAGCAGTACTTC. The whole variable domain, filled in from reference TRBV18 and TRBJ2-7, reads NAGVMQNPRHLVRRRGQEARLRCSPMKGHSHVYWYRQLPEEGLKFMVYLQKENIIDESGMPKERFSAEFPKEGPSILRIQQVVRGDSAAYFCASSPESGYEQYFGPGTRLTVT.

V and J are TRBV5-1 and TRBJ2-2, with D possibly matching TRBD2 (5 bases). The germline V gene has CDR1 SGHRS and CDR2 YFSETQ. This CDR3 is 15 amino acids long. V lost 0 bases, J lost 1 base, and 7 bases lay in between. The CDR3 DNA follows: TGCGCCAGCAGCTTGGAGGCGGGGAACACCGGGGAGCTGTTTTTT. Protein product: CASSLEAGNTGELFF.

CDR3 nucleotides: TGTGCCACAGACCTTACCTTAGCGGGGGGCCTCACAGATACGCAGTATTTT. Translation gives CATDLTLAGGLTDTQYF. V and J are TRBV10-3 and TRBJ2-3, with 10 bases matching TRBD2. Germline V CDR1 and CDR2: ENHRY, SYGVKD. V was pared by 10 bases and J by 2 bases, with 15 bases of the junction left unmatched. CDR3 length: 17 amino acids.

Comments on this clone: Its ends do not fully match the called genes, so a read error is possible. J is TRBJ2-1 and V is TRBV11-2; 9 nucleotides match TRBD2. The CDR3 is 16 residues long. Germline-derived CDR1 and CDR2 are SGHAT and FQNNGV. The CDR3 nucleotides are TGTGCCAGCAGCCTAGAGGATTGGACTAGCGCTAATGAGCAGTTCTTC. Translating gives CASSLEDWTSANEQFF.

The rearrangement joins TRBV20-1 to TRBJ2-7; 11 bases are a match to TRBD2. CDR1 DFQATT and CDR2 SNEGSKA come from the germline V gene (reference sequence). V lost 3 bases, J lost 0 bases, and 4 bases stayed unmatched. The CDR3 covers 15 residues. The CDR3 sequence is CSASPSGGSSYEQYF. CDR3 nucleotides: TGCAGTGCTAGTCCTAGCGGGGGGTCCTCCTACGAGCAGTACTTC.

CDR3 protein: CASSLETGFEQYF. CDR3 nucleotide sequence: TGTGCCAGCAGTTTAGAGACAGGGTTCGAGCAGTACTTC. V is TRBV12-3 or TRBV12-4 and J is TRBJ2-7; 7 nucleotides align to TRBD1. The CDR3 runs to 13 residues. V lost 1 base, J lost 6 bases, and 3 bases stayed unmatched.

A single count supports this clone. V and J are TRBV2 and TRBJ2-3, with unresolved D. With 4 bases removed from V and 3 bases from J, the gap between germline ends came to 17 bases. Germline V gives CDR1 SNHLY, CDR2 FYNNEI. CDR3 size: 16 residues. CDR3 in amino acids: CASSGFLLAETDTQYF. CDR3 nucleotide sequence: TGTGCCAGCAGTGGATTTCTTTTGGCGGAGACAGATACGCAGTATTTT.

The gene calls are TRBV28 and TRBJ2-1; TRBD1 matches 8 bases. V dropped 9 bases and J dropped 0; count of bases not matched to a gene: 16. This CDR3 spans 18 amino acids. Germline V gene data show CDR1 as MDHEN and CDR2 as SYDVKM. The CDR3 DNA reads as TGTGCCAGTCCCAGTCCAGGGGGCCGACAAAGCTCCTACAATGAGCAGTTCTTC. Translation: CASPSPGGRQSSYNEQFF.

The chain is built from TRBV18 and TRBJ2-3; D remains unclear. Looked up from germline, CDR1 is KGHSH and CDR2 is LQKENI. With 0 bases removed from V and 2 bases from J, the gap between germline ends came to 6 bases. The CDR3 is made up of 14 amino acids. The CDR3 DNA is TGTGCCAGCTCACCACCTTCTAACACAGATACGCAGTATTTT. It yields the protein CASSPPSNTDTQYF.

In DNA, the CDR3 is TGTGCCAGCAGCTCCGCGTTTGGAAACACCATATATTTT. Translating gives CASSSAFGNTIYF. The V and J genes are TRBV7-9 and TRBJ1-3; no clear D. V was cut by 4 bases and J by 3 bases, with 7 bases left in between. Germline loops: CDR1 SEHNR, CDR2 FQNEAQ (reference sequence). The CDR3 loop spans 13 amino acids.

J is TRBJ2-5 and V is TRBV2; D unresolved. The germline V gene encodes CDR1 SNHLY and CDR2 FYNNEI. Trimming stripped 4 bases from V and 4 bases from J, with 10 bases between. This CDR3 is 13 amino acids long. This CDR3 reads CASSVHSLETQYF. As DNA, the CDR3 is TGTGCCAGCAGTGTCCACAGTTTAGAGACCCAGTACTTC.

The gene calls are TRBV28 and TRBJ2-7; 9 bases map to TRBD1. From germline, CDR1 is MDHEN and CDR2 SYDVKM. The V gene end was trimmed by 3 bases and the J gene end by 6 bases; junction bases not matched to a gene: 9. The CDR3 has 15 residues. The CDR3 spells CASSFPGTGQSEQYF. For the CDR3, the DNA is TGTGCCAGCAGTTTCCCCGGGACAGGGCAGAGCGAGCAGTACTTC.